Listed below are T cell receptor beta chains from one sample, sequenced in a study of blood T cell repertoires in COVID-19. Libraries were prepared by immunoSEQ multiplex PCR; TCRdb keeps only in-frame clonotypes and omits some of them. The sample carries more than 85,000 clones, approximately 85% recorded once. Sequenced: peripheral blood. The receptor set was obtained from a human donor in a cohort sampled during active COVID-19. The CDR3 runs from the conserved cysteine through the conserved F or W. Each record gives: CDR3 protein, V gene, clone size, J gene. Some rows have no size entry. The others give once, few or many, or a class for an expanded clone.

CDR3 protein: CASSLEGESTEAFF; V gene: TRBV28; clone size: .; J gene: TRBJ1-1
CDR3 protein: CASSRWRGDNEQFF; V gene: TRBV4-3; clone size: .; J gene: TRBJ2-1
CDR3 protein: CASSERQGWTDTQYF; V gene: TRBV25-1; clone size: .; J gene: TRBJ2-3
CDR3 protein: CASRTGVNQPQHF; V gene: TRBV19; clone size: .; J gene: TRBJ1-5
CDR3 protein: CASSETSGRFGEQYF; V gene: TRBV6-1; clone size: .; J gene: TRBJ2-7
CDR3 protein: CASSPNGGEAFF; V gene: TRBV5-1; clone size: .; J gene: TRBJ1-1
CDR3 protein: CASSSGVGGELFF; V gene: TRBV11-3; clone size: .; J gene: TRBJ2-2
CDR3 protein: CASSYSGSDTQYF; V gene: TRBV6-5; clone size: .; J gene: TRBJ2-3
CDR3 protein: CASSLGQGGYGYTF; V gene: TRBV7-9; clone size: .; J gene: TRBJ1-2
CDR3 protein: CSALVGQGAKEAFF; V gene: TRBV29-1; clone size: .; J gene: TRBJ1-1
CDR3 protein: CASSLVSGSETDTQYF; V gene: TRBV7-8; clone size: .; J gene: TRBJ2-3
CDR3 protein: CASSKPTGGMETQYF; V gene: TRBV28; clone size: .; J gene: TRBJ2-5
CDR3 protein: CASSSPLSGGALGYF; V gene: TRBV11-2; clone size: .; J gene: TRBJ2-3
CDR3 protein: CASSFADRELPYEQYF; V gene: TRBV7-2; clone size: once; J gene: TRBJ2-7
CDR3 protein: CASSQGPTLRQGVETQYF; V gene: TRBV4-2; clone size: .; J gene: TRBJ2-5
CDR3 protein: CASSKVPFLQGVRPQHF; V gene: TRBV21-1; clone size: .; J gene: TRBJ1-5
CDR3 protein: CASSFAGNTEAFF; V gene: TRBV11-3; clone size: .; J gene: TRBJ1-1
CDR3 protein: CASSFGTSGSYEQYF; V gene: TRBV27; clone size: .; J gene: TRBJ2-7
CDR3 protein: CASHRDSPLHF; V gene: TRBV6-5; clone size: .; J gene: TRBJ1-6
CDR3 protein: CASSGGQETQYF; V gene: TRBV7-9; clone size: .; J gene: TRBJ2-5
CDR3 protein: CAWSVRGRDNNSPLHF; V gene: TRBV30; clone size: once; J gene: TRBJ1-6
CDR3 protein: CASSIRDTGYGYTF; V gene: TRBV5-5; clone size: .; J gene: TRBJ1-2
CDR3 protein: CASSQDRSEVNNEQFF; V gene: TRBV3-1/TRBV3-2; clone size: .; J gene: TRBJ2-1
CDR3 protein: CASSPKRGGRNQPQHF; V gene: TRBV4-3; clone size: .; J gene: TRBJ1-5
CDR3 protein: CASSSGQNTEAFF; V gene: TRBV7-2; clone size: .; J gene: TRBJ1-1
CDR3 protein: CASSRTSGGLTDTQYF; V gene: TRBV3-1/TRBV3-2; clone size: .; J gene: TRBJ2-3
CDR3 protein: CASSQDPDTSTDTQYF; V gene: TRBV4-3; clone size: .; J gene: TRBJ2-3
CDR3 protein: CASSRLAGDFGELFF; V gene: TRBV7-9; clone size: few; J gene: TRBJ2-2
CDR3 protein: CSVSGARTGADQPQHF; V gene: TRBV29-1; clone size: .; J gene: TRBJ1-5
CDR3 protein: CAWTGGSDTQYF; V gene: TRBV30; clone size: .; J gene: TRBJ2-3
CDR3 protein: CASSPPPGRSNQPQHF; V gene: TRBV27; clone size: .; J gene: TRBJ1-5
CDR3 protein: CASSQDQLGGRGSEKLFF; V gene: TRBV4-2; clone size: .; J gene: TRBJ1-4
CDR3 protein: CSAPRSEGETQYF; V gene: TRBV29-1; clone size: .; J gene: TRBJ2-5
CDR3 protein: CAISRGTGEVETQYF; V gene: TRBV10-3; clone size: .; J gene: TRBJ2-5
CDR3 protein: CASSYTATGSGTEAFF; V gene: TRBV6-5; clone size: .; J gene: TRBJ1-1
CDR3 protein: CASSPGLATHTGELFF; V gene: TRBV7-3; clone size: .; J gene: TRBJ2-2
CDR3 protein: CVRSLGQGRTEAFF; V gene: TRBV7-5; clone size: .; J gene: TRBJ1-1
CDR3 protein: CATSDPSTAGETQYF; V gene: TRBV24-1; clone size: .; J gene: TRBJ2-5
CDR3 protein: CASSPDGRELRSNIQYF; V gene: TRBV4-3; clone size: .; J gene: TRBJ2-4
CDR3 protein: CASSYSSGGDEQFF; V gene: TRBV6-5; clone size: .; J gene: TRBJ2-1
CDR3 protein: CASSFDSEGTQYF; V gene: TRBV5-4; clone size: .; J gene: TRBJ2-5
CDR3 protein: CASSLGTVSSYNEQFF; V gene: TRBV5-1; clone size: .; J gene: TRBJ2-1
CDR3 protein: CASNQGGAGGPVDTQYF; V gene: TRBV4-2; clone size: few; J gene: TRBJ2-3
CDR3 protein: CASSTGVEGSPLHF; V gene: TRBV19; clone size: .; J gene: TRBJ1-6
CDR3 protein: CASSQDPGGRTDTQYF; V gene: TRBV4-1; clone size: .; J gene: TRBJ2-3
CDR3 protein: CASSVGLAGVPDTQYF; V gene: TRBV9; clone size: .; J gene: TRBJ2-3
CDR3 protein: CASSWGTRGHEQYF; V gene: TRBV5-1; clone size: .; J gene: TRBJ2-7
CDR3 protein: CASSLRVGVSGGADYGYTF; V gene: TRBV5-5; clone size: .; J gene: TRBJ1-2
CDR3 protein: CASSQVGGAPPHEQYF; V gene: TRBV3-1/TRBV3-2; clone size: many; J gene: TRBJ2-7
CDR3 protein: CASSSMRRTGTTANEQFF; V gene: TRBV11-2; clone size: few; J gene: TRBJ2-1
CDR3 protein: CASREGAGGQYNEQFF; V gene: TRBV2; clone size: .; J gene: TRBJ2-1
CDR3 protein: CASSLGGLAAQETQYF; V gene: TRBV5-1; clone size: .; J gene: TRBJ2-5
CDR3 protein: CASTNSLGPGSTDTQYF; V gene: TRBV5-1; clone size: .; J gene: TRBJ2-3
CDR3 protein: CASGGVWAEAFF; V gene: TRBV2; clone size: .; J gene: TRBJ1-1
CDR3 protein: CASSQEIAGNSYGYTF; V gene: TRBV4-2; clone size: .; J gene: TRBJ1-2
CDR3 protein: CASSQGTGGTDTQYF; V gene: TRBV7-9; clone size: .; J gene: TRBJ2-3
CDR3 protein: CSATYSLGNTIYF; V gene: TRBV29-1; clone size: .; J gene: TRBJ1-3